This TCR beta chain was sequenced for a study of blood T cell repertoires in COVID-19. Looking at the study overall: Samples representing acute and convalescent COVID-19 were sourced from the United States, Italy and Spain. In each case, the material was cDNA or gDNA derived from T cells, B-cell-depleted T cells, or PBMCs.

As originally analysed: Amplified reference gene primers provided the basis for estimating nucleated cell counts. The method was immunoSEQ multiplex PCR; TCRdb's version includes in-frame clones alone and lacks a portion of them. That table furnishes V, J and clone size, whereas the DNA furnished D and trimming. Of approximately 54,000 clones detected, more than 80% appear once; the ten largest clones hold over 4.5%. This clone occurred a few times. V dropped 6 bases and J dropped 4 bases, with 12 bases sitting between them. The CDR3 runs 14 residues. Germline values: CDR1 SGHAT, CDR2 FQNNGV. The TCR sequence derives from a woman aged 55-69 years with acute or convalescent COVID-19. The rearrangement links TRBV11-2 to TRBJ2-2, with TRBD1 as a possible D gene (5 bases). Specimen: peripheral blood. The CDR3 DNA sequence: TGTGCCAGCAGGCCCTCAGGGTCCACCGGGGAGCTGTTTTTT. Its translation is CASRPSGSTGELFF.